These 25 T cell receptor beta chains share one sample of origin, sequenced in a study of blood T cell repertoires in COVID-19. TCRdb's table, derived via immunoSEQ multiplex PCR, lists solely in-frame clones and lacks some. The table lists about 57,000 clones, less than 80% of them singletons. Sequencing was performed on peripheral blood. The source of these receptors is a man in his sixties with acute or convalescent COVID-19.

The chain links TRBV27 to TRBJ2-7; TRBD1 is a possible D gene (6 bases). There are 13 residues in the CDR3. Trimming took 5 bases from V and 2 from J, leaving 10 bases between them. The germline V gene encodes CDR1 MNHEY and CDR2 SMNVEV (reference sequence). This chain's CDR3 is CASSMDRTYEQYF. The CDR3 DNA reads TGTGCCAGCAGTATGGACAGAACCTACGAGCAGTACTTC.

The chain recombines TRBV6-2 or TRBV6-3 with TRBJ2-3; D remains ambiguous. The germline V and J ends were trimmed by 5 bases and 4 bases, with 10 bases remaining between them. Germline V gives CDR1 MNHEY, CDR2 SVGEGT. This CDR3 comprises 13 residues. The CDR3 reads CASSKSFPDTQYF. CDR3 nucleotide sequence: TGTGCCAGCAGTAAATCCTTCCCAGATACGCAGTATTTT.

The rearrangement links TRBV3-1 (or the pseudogene TRBV3-2) to TRBJ2-1; TRBD2 matches at 8 bases. The CDR3 is 17 residues long. The germline gives CDR1 LGHDT, CDR2 YNNKEL (reference sequence). Unmatched junction bases numbered 14, after V lost 4 bases and J lost 6 bases. CDR3 protein: CASSLRGAGGTGNEQFF. In DNA, the CDR3 is TGTGCCAGCAGCCTCAGGGGTGCGGGAGGAACAGGCAATGAGCAGTTCTTC.

The table lists this clone with a few counts. This chain uses TRBV29-1 with TRBJ1-2, with 8 bases lining up with TRBD1. V was pared by 3 bases and J by 7 bases, with 4 bases of the junction left unmatched. CDR3 length equals 12 residues. In germline, CDR1 is SQVTM, CDR2 ANQGSEA. The CDR3 DNA reads TGCAGCGTTGAGGACAGGGCGTCTGGCTACACCTTC. The encoded protein is CSVEDRASGYTF.

The chain uses TRBV2 and TRBJ1-4, with TRBD1 matching 9 bases. J lost 8 bases, V lost 6 bases, and 7 bases had no gene match. This CDR3 region has 14 residues. The germline gives CDR1 SNHLY, CDR2 FYNNEI. This CDR3 is CASSPTGGKEKLFF. CDR3 bases: TGTGCCAGCAGCCCTACAGGGGGCAAAGAAAAACTGTTTTTT.

This sequence joins TRBV19 and TRBJ2-7; 8 bases map to TRBD1. V shed 4 bases, J shed 2 bases, and the junction held 10 bases outside the gene matches. The germline CDR1 and CDR2 sequences are LNHDA and SQIVND (reference sequence). The CDR3 covers 16 residues. As DNA, the CDR3 is TGTGCCAGTAGTAACAGGGGGAACTCCGTCCCCTACGAGCAGTACTTC. Its protein is CASSNRGNSVPYEQYF.

The CDR3 bases are TGTGCCAGCAGCCAAGGGGGCTTGGGGGAGCTGTTTTTT. This gives the protein CASSQGGLGELFF. J is TRBJ2-2 and V is TRBV3-1 (or the pseudogene TRBV3-2); D possibly corresponds to TRBD1 (5 bases). The CDR3 runs 13 residues. CDR1 LGHDT and CDR2 YNNKEL come from the germline V gene (reference sequence). V gave up 1 base and J gave up 8 bases, with 8 bases separating them.

The chain joins TRBV29-1 to TRBJ2-3; 8 bases line up with TRBD1. J was trimmed by 3 bases and V by 3 bases; bases with no gene match: 2. This CDR3 contains 13 residues. Germline assignment: CDR1 SQVTM and CDR2 ANQGSEA. This CDR3 reads CSVDRGLTDTQYF. The CDR3, as DNA: TGCAGCGTTGACAGGGGGCTAACAGATACGCAGTATTTT.

The V call is TRBV9, the J call TRBJ1-4; D gene ambiguous. The CDR3 sequence is 15 residues long. V lost 0 bases and J lost 6, with 12 bases in between. CDR1 and CDR2 (germline): SGDLS, YYNGEE. CDR3 in DNA: TGTGCCAGCAGCGTAGTAGGCCTAGCGGATGAAAAACTGTTTTTT. It is translated as CASSVVGLADEKLFF.

This chain uses TRBV4-2 with TRBJ1-1; D is possibly TRBD1 (6 bases). CDR3 length: 16 amino acids. The germline V gene has CDR1 LGHNA and CDR2 YNFKEQ. The V end was cut by 6 bases, the J end by 4 bases, with 21 bases between. The DNA for the CDR3 is TGTGCCAGCAGAGACTCGGGGGGGCGCCCGGGCACTGAAGCTTTCTTT. Translating it yields CASRDSGGRPGTEAFF.

The chain uses TRBV3-1 (or the pseudogene TRBV3-2) and TRBJ2-1; 9 positions match TRBD2. The CDR3 spans 16 residues. V lost 4 bases and J lost 3; bases outside the gene matches: 7. In germline, CDR1 is LGHDT, CDR2 YNNKEL (reference sequence). The CDR3 region is CASSPLAGVDYNEQFF. The CDR3 DNA reads as TGTGCCAGCAGCCCATTAGCGGGAGTGGACTACAATGAGCAGTTCTTC.

The V gene is TRBV14, the J gene TRBJ2-7; D is possibly TRBD1 (5 bases). The CDR3 covers 14 residues. CDR1 is SGHDN, CDR2 FVKESK, per germline. The V and J ends lost 4 bases and 6 bases respectively, with 16 bases between them. The chain's CDR3 is CASSRGSLSGEQYF. CDR3 DNA: TGTGCCAGCAGCCGGGGCTCCCTCTCGGGCGAGCAGTACTTC.

The J gene is TRBJ2-5, the V gene TRBV6-5; TRBD2 aligns across 10 bases. The V and J ends lost 5 bases and 4 bases, in that order; junction bases with no gene match: 7. Germline-derived CDR1 and CDR2 are MNHEY and SVGAGI. The CDR3 spans 15 residues. Written as DNA, the CDR3 is TGTGCCAGCAGTCCCTTAAGCGGGAGGGGAGAGACCCAGTACTTC. Amino acid sequence: CASSPLSGRGETQYF.

This chain connects TRBV7-2 to TRBJ2-5, with 7 positions matching TRBD1. This CDR3 region has 14 residues. V trimming: 4 bases; J trimming: 1 base; junction bases outside the gene matches: 3. Looked up from germline, CDR1 is SGHTA and CDR2 is FQGNSA. The CDR3 nucleotides are TGTGCCAGCAGCTCGACAGGGAGCCAAGAGACCCAGTACTTC. Encoded protein: CASSSTGSQETQYF.

The chain is built from TRBV30 and TRBJ1-4; D call uncertain. This CDR3 has 15 residues. Germline CDR1 and CDR2: GTSNPN and SVGIG (reference sequence). V was shortened by 0 bases and J by 7 bases, with 15 bases between the two germline ends. In DNA form, the CDR3 reads TGTGCCTGGAGTGTATCGGGAGGTAGGGTTGAAAAACTGTTTTTT. It translates to CAWSVSGGRVEKLFF.

The rearrangement joins TRBV27 to TRBJ2-3, with D perhaps TRBD1 (6 bases). Looked up from germline, CDR1 is MNHEY and CDR2 is SMNVEV (reference sequence). The V gene lost 5 bases and the J gene lost 2 bases, with 14 bases spanning the gap. This CDR3 spans 15 amino acids. CDR3 loop: CASSQKGVSTDTQYF. DNA of the CDR3: TGTGCCAGCAGTCAAAAGGGGGTTTCCACAGATACGCAGTATTTT.

The genes are TRBV5-1 and TRBJ1-1; 11 nucleotides match TRBD1. There are 16 residues in the CDR3. Germline loops: CDR1 SGHRS, CDR2 YFSETQ. The V and J ends lost 0 bases and 4 bases, in that order; junction bases with no gene match: 5. CDR3 protein: CASSLGLGQGGTEAFF. CDR3 DNA: TGCGCCAGCAGCTTGGGATTGGGACAGGGGGGCACTGAAGCTTTCTTT.

The rearrangement links TRBV2 to TRBJ1-5; D possibly corresponds to TRBD1 (5 bases). Trimming stripped 3 bases from V and 5 bases from J, with 11 bases between. The V gene's germline CDR1 is SNHLY and CDR2 FYNNEI. The CDR3 spans 14 residues. The CDR3 region has the DNA TGTGCCAGCAGTGAGTCCAGGGTATATCAGCCCCAGCATTTT. Translation: CASSESRVYQPQHF.

The rearrangement uses TRBV27 and TRBJ2-2; the D is unclear. CDR1 and CDR2 (germline): MNHEY, SMNVEV (reference sequence). The CDR3 loop spans 14 amino acids. Trimming took off 2 bases at V and 2 bases at J, with 6 bases between the two ends. CDR3 bases: TGTGCCAGCAGTTTAGATGGCAACACCGGGGAGCTGTTTTTT. As protein: CASSLDGNTGELFF.

V usage is TRBV28 and J usage is TRBJ2-1, with D tentatively TRBD2 (5 bases). CDR3 length equals 14 residues. Per the germline V gene, CDR1 is MDHEN and CDR2 is SYDVKM. Trimming shortened V by 6 bases and J by 10 bases, and 19 bases separated the two germline ends. CDR3 nucleotides: TGTGCCAGCAGCCTCTGGCAGACTGGGAGCGAGCAGTTCTTC. It encodes CASSLWQTGSEQFF.

This clone turned up a few times. This sequence joins TRBV7-2 and TRBJ1-5, with D possibly TRBD1 on 5 matching bases. Germline assignment: CDR1 SGHTA and CDR2 FQGNSA. Trimming pared 0 bases from V and 6 bases from J, leaving 12 bases between. CDR3 size: 15 residues. The CDR3 DNA reads as TGTGCCAGCAGCTTAGCGTACAGGTCTGGTCAGCCCCAGCATTTT. It is translated as CASSLAYRSGQPQHF.

The genes are TRBV6-2 or TRBV6-3 and TRBJ2-3; 10 bases match TRBD2. Germline V CDR1 and CDR2: MNHEY, SVGEGT. The CDR3 totals 15 residues. With V trimmed by 2 bases and J by 2 bases, 1 base remained unmatched. In nucleotides, the CDR3 is TGTGCCAGCAGTTACACTAGCGGGATCACAGATACGCAGTATTTT. Residues: CASSYTSGITDTQYF.

This clone occurred once. The rearrangement links TRBV10-3 to TRBJ2-2, with TRBD2 as a possible D gene (5 bases). This CDR3 has 14 residues. Germline CDR1 ENHRY, CDR2 SYGVKD. V was pared by 6 bases and J by 0 bases, with 8 bases between. The CDR3 sequence: CAIRAGANTGELFF. The CDR3 nucleotides read TGTGCCATCAGGGCGGGCGCGAACACCGGGGAGCTGTTTTTT.

This clone came up once. The genes are TRBV7-9 and TRBJ1-5; D is ambiguous. CDR3 length: 12 amino acids. The ends were cut back, 2 bases at V and 4 bases at J, with 3 bases in the middle. Per the germline V gene, CDR1 is SEHNR and CDR2 is FQNEAQ (reference sequence). This CDR3 is CASSLPNQPQHF. The CDR3 DNA reads TGTGCCAGCAGCTTACCTAATCAGCCCCAGCATTTT.

V gene TRBV20-1 combines with J gene TRBJ1-1, with 9 nucleotides matching TRBD1. This CDR3 has 13 amino acids. Germline trimming cut 4 bases from V and 8 bases from J; bases unmatched to any gene: 8. Looked up from germline, CDR1 is DFQATT and CDR2 is SNEGSKA (reference sequence). The CDR3 sequence is CSATEDRGPEAFF. The CDR3, as DNA: TGCAGTGCTACTGAGGACAGGGGACCCGAAGCTTTCTTT.